The 5 T cell receptor beta chains below all came from one sample that was sequenced in a study of blood T cell repertoires in COVID-19. The method was immunoSEQ multiplex PCR; TCRdb's version includes in-frame clones alone and lacks a portion of them. The table shows almost 250,000 clones, with approximately 85% occurring only once. The sequenced sample consisted of PBMCs or T cells enriched from blood (not recorded which). Receptor source: a woman in her forties or fifties with acute COVID-19.

This rearrangement joins TRBV28 to TRBJ2-5; 7 bases align to TRBD1. The germline CDR1 and CDR2 sequences are MDHEN and SYDVKM. This CDR3 comprises 16 residues. The trim removed 6 bases at V and 1 base at J, leaving 11 bases unmatched. The CDR3 is CASSLRTGATQETQYF. DNA of the CDR3: TGTGCCAGCAGCTTACGGACAGGAGCTACCCAAGAGACCCAGTACTTC.

This clone showed up just a few times. V gene TRBV12-3 or TRBV12-4 combines with J gene TRBJ1-3; D may be TRBD1 (5 bases). This CDR3 spans 13 amino acids. Trimming removed 2 bases at V and 4 bases at J, with 6 bases between. CDR3 coding DNA: TGTGCCAGCAGTTTACAGGGAGGAAACACCATATATTTT. Translated: CASSLQGGNTIYF.

This clone showed up just once. The chain is built from TRBV6-5 and TRBJ2-2; no reliable D call. With 5 bases removed from V and 1 base from J, the gap between germline ends came to 11 bases. The CDR3 runs to 15 residues. Looked up from germline, CDR1 is MNHEY and CDR2 is SVGAGI. The CDR3 reads CASSPLRLNTGELFF. As DNA, the CDR3 is TGTGCCAGCAGTCCCCTCAGGTTGAACACCGGGGAGCTGTTTTTT.

This chain links TRBV12-3 or TRBV12-4 with TRBJ2-5, with D uncertain. V lost 4 bases and J 5 bases, leaving 5 bases between the germline ends. The CDR3 is 11 amino acids. The CDR3 bases are TGTGCCAGCAGTTCCTTGGAGACCCAGTACTTC. Translation gives CASSSLETQYF.

The J gene is TRBJ2-3, the V gene TRBV5-4; D gene unclear. The V end lost 3 bases, the J end lost 0 bases, and 14 bases lay between the germline ends. Looked up from germline, CDR1 is SGHNT and CDR2 is YYREEE (reference sequence). There are 16 residues in the CDR3. The CDR3 sequence: CASSYDSLTSTDTQYF. The CDR3 DNA reads TGTGCCAGCAGCTACGATTCTTTAACTAGCACAGATACGCAGTATTTT.